These 15 T cell receptor beta chains originate from one sample sequenced in a study of blood T cells in healthy people across ages. Alongside a J-beta primer mix, a sample-barcoded 5' primer served in a second PCR lasting about 7 to 11 cycles. MiXCR was run by TCRdb on the 5' RACE reads, yielding one entry per CDR3 protein. The table lists roughly 1.7 million distinct CDR3 sequences, almost 35% of them singletons, with about 10% in the top ten. Sequencing was performed on blood. The receptors shown here come from a woman in her twenties or thirties in good health.

This chain links TRBV28 with TRBJ2-5, with 7 bases fitting TRBD1. The junction had 6 bases not matched to a gene; V was cut back by 6 bases and J by 5 bases. Germline assignment: CDR1 MDHEN and CDR2 SYDVKM. The CDR3 has 13 residues. This CDR3 is CASRQTGNETQYF. The CDR3 DNA follows: TGTGCCAGCAGACAGACAGGGAACGAGACCCAGTACTTC.

The chain is built from TRBV9 and TRBJ2-3, with D possibly matching TRBD2 (5 bases). The germline V gene encodes CDR1 SGDLS and CDR2 YYNGEE. The V gene lost 2 bases and the J gene lost 2 bases, with 9 bases spanning the gap. This CDR3 has 14 amino acids. CDR3 sequence (DNA): TGTGCCAGCAGCGTTAGCGTCACCACAGATACGCAGTATTTT. Its translation is CASSVSVTTDTQYF.

Remarks on this clonotype: The junction and the germline gene differ at one end; a read error may be behind it. V and J are TRBV4-1 and TRBJ2-7, with 8 bases identical to TRBD1. This CDR3 is 15 amino acids long. Per germline, CDR1 MGHRA and CDR2 YSYEKL. CDR3 in DNA: TGCGCCAGTAGCCAAGATCCACAGGGGGGAAGCGAGCAGTACTTC. Translated: CASSQDPQGGSEQYF.

The chain uses TRBV29-1 and TRBJ1-4; D might be TRBD1 (5 bases). CDR1 SQVTM and CDR2 ANQGSEA come from the germline V gene. Trimming removed 4 bases from V and 4 bases from J, with 7 bases in between. The CDR3 spans 12 residues. The CDR3 sequence: CSVGQLNEKLFF. The CDR3 nucleotides read TGCAGCGTTGGACAGCTTAATGAAAAACTGTTTTTT.

In this sample, this clonotype turned up a few times. The chain uses TRBV9 and TRBJ2-5, with a tentative D call TRBD2 (5 bases). Per the germline V gene, CDR1 is SGDLS and CDR2 is YYNGEE. Trimming took 0 bases from V and 2 from J, leaving 11 bases between them. The CDR3 is made up of 15 amino acids. CDR3 amino acids: CASSVGSGVQETQYF. The CDR3 DNA is TGTGCCAGCAGCGTAGGTTCCGGGGTTCAAGAGACCCAGTACTTC.

V is TRBV5-6 and J is TRBJ2-2; D not resolved. This CDR3 is 17 amino acids long. Germline V gene sequence: CDR1 SGHDT, CDR2 YYEEEE. Trimming stripped 0 bases from V and 5 bases from J, with 17 bases between. Here the CDR3 reads CASSLGFRSSGTGELFF. The CDR3 DNA reads TGTGCCAGCAGCTTGGGATTCCGGAGCTCCGGGACCGGGGAGCTGTTTTTT. The variable domain in full, with the rest retrieved from reference TRBV5-6 and TRBJ2-2, is DAGVTQSPTHLIKTRGQQVTLRCSPKSGHDTVSWYQQALGQGPQFIFQYYEEEERQRGNFPDRFSGHQFPNYSSELNVNALLLGDSALYLCASSLGFRSSGTGELFFGEGSRLTVL.

As regards this clonotype: The junction and the germline gene differ at one end; a read error may be behind it. V and J are TRBV6-2 or TRBV6-3 and TRBJ2-6; the D gene could be TRBD1 or TRBD2 (7 bases each). The germline gives CDR1 MNHEY, CDR2 SVGEGT. This CDR3 has 16 amino acids. This chain's CDR3 is CASSSRGSGGANVRTF. The CDR3 DNA sequence: TGTGCCAGCAGTTCCAGGGGGAGTGGGGGGGCCAACGTCCGGACTTTC.

The chain employs TRBV2 and TRBJ2-5; the D call may be TRBD1 or TRBD2 (5 bases each). The J call could be wrong; TRBJ2-7 is a better fit for the DNA end. The CDR3 is 15 residues long. Germline assignment: CDR1 SNHLY and CDR2 FYNNEI. The CDR3 sequence is CASSEARGAGYEQYF. The CDR3 region has the DNA TGTGCCAGCAGTGAAGCACGGGGCGCTGGCTACGAGCAGTACTTC.

The rearrangement uses TRBV12-3 or TRBV12-4 and TRBJ1-1, with 10 nucleotides matching TRBD1. J lost 5 bases, V lost 4 bases, and 1 base had no gene match. The CDR3 loop spans 13 amino acids. CDR3: CASSWDRGTEAFF. The CDR3 region has the DNA TGTGCCAGCAGTTGGGACAGGGGAACTGAAGCTTTCTTT.

V usage is TRBV12-3 or TRBV12-4 and J usage is TRBJ2-7; TRBD1 matches 10 bases. Trimming cost V 5 bases and J 2 bases; bases outside gene matches: 6. The CDR3 totals 15 residues. The CDR3 region has the DNA TGTGCCAGCAGTGATCCCGGGACAGGGGCCTACGAGCAGTACTTC. Its translation is CASSDPGTGAYEQYF.

In this sample, this clonotype turned up a few times. The chain uses TRBV5-1 and TRBJ2-1, with 9 nucleotides matching TRBD2. The germline V gene has CDR1 SGHRS and CDR2 YFSETQ. V was clipped by 0 bases and J by 4 bases; unmatched bases: 5. The CDR3 length is 16 residues. The chain's CDR3 is CASSLDSGGIYNEQFF. DNA of the CDR3: TGCGCCAGCAGCTTGGATAGCGGGGGCATTTACAATGAGCAGTTCTTC.

To note about this clonotype: A much larger clonotype is one base distant, so this may be a read error. This chain links TRBV27 with TRBJ2-1, with 13 positions matching TRBD2. CDR3 size: 15 residues. Germline V CDR1 and CDR2: MNHEY, SMNVEV (reference sequence). Unmatched junction bases numbered 5, after V lost 6 bases and J lost 6 bases. The CDR3 here is CASSVGTSGTNEQFF. The CDR3 DNA reads TGTGCCAGCAGCGTCGGGACTAGCGGGACCAATGAGCAGTTCTTC.

The chain couples TRBV7-3 to TRBJ2-3, with D unresolved. The germline CDR1 and CDR2 sequences are SGHTA and FQGTGA. The CDR3 has 13 amino acids. The V and J ends lost 9 bases and 1 base respectively, with 11 bases between them. Written as DNA, the CDR3 is TGTGCCAGTGGACGGCTAGGCACAGATACGCAGTATTTT. This translates into CASGRLGTDTQYF.

The rearrangement joins TRBV11-1 to TRBJ2-1; D could derive from TRBD1 or TRBD2 (5 bases each). This CDR3 is built from 13 residues. V was clipped by 3 bases and J by 10 bases, with 13 bases between them. Germline V gene sequence: CDR1 SGHAT, CDR2 FQDESV (reference sequence). The CDR3 DNA is TGTGCCAGCAGCTTCGGGGCCTCCTACGAGCAGTTCTTC. Protein sequence: CASSFGASYEQFF.

This clonotype was seen repeatedly, ten times or more. The chain links TRBV7-8 to TRBJ2-5, with 15 bases identical to TRBD2. V trimming: 3 bases; J trimming: 5 bases; junction bases outside the gene matches: 4. The CDR3 loop spans 16 amino acids. CDR1 SGHVS and CDR2 FQNEAQ come from the germline V gene. CDR3 DNA: TGTGCCAGCAGCTTCGGACTAGCGGGAGGGAGGGAGACCCAGTACTTC. Amino acids: CASSFGLAGGRETQYF.